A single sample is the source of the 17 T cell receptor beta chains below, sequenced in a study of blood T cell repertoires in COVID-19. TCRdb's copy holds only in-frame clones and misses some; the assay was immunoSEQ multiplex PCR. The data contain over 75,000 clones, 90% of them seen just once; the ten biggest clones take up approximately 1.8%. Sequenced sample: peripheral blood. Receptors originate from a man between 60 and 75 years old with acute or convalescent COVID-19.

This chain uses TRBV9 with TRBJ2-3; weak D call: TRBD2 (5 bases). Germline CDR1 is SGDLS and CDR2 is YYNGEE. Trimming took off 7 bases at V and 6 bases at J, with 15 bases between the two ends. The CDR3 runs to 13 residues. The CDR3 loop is CASERDLGDTQYF. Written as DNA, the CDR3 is TGTGCCAGCGAACGGGATCTTGGGGATACGCAGTATTTT.

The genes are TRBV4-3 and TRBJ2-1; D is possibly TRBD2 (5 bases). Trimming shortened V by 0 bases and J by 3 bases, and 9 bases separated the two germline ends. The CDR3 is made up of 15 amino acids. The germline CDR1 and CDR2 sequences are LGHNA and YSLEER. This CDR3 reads CASSQEAGVYNEQFF. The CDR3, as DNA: TGCGCCAGCAGCCAAGAGGCGGGCGTCTACAATGAGCAGTTCTTC.

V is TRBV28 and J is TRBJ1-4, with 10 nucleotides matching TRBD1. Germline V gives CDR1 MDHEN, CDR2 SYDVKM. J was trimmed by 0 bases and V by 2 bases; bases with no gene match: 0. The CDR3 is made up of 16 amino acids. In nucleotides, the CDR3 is TGTGCCAGCAGTTTAGACAGGGGGCCAACTAATGAAAAACTGTTTTTT. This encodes CASSLDRGPTNEKLFF.

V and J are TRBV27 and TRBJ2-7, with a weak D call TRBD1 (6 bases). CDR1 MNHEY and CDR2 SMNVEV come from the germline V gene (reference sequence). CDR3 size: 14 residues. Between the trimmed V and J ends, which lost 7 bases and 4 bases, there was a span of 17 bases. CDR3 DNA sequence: TGTGCCAGCAAATTCGCCGGGGACAAATACGAGCAGTACTTC. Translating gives CASKFAGDKYEQYF.

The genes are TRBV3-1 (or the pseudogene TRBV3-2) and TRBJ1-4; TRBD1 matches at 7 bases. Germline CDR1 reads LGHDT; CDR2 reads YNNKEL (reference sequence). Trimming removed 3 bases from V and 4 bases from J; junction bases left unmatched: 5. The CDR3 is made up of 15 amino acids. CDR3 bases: TGTGCCAGCAGCCATCTACAGGGGATTAATGAAAAACTGTTTTTT. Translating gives CASSHLQGINEKLFF.

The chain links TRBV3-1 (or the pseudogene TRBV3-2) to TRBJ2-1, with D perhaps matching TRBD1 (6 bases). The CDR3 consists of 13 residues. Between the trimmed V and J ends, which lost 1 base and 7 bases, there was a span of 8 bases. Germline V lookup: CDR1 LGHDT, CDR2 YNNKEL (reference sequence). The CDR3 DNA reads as TGTGCCAGCAGCCAAGCCAGGGGAAATGAGCAGTTCTTC. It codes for CASSQARGNEQFF.

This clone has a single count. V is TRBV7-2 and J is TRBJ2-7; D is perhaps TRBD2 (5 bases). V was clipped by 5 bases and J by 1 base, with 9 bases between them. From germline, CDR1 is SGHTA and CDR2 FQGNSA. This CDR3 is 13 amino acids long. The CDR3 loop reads CASSPLGSYEQYF. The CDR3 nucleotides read TGTGCCAGCAGCCCACTAGGGTCCTACGAGCAGTACTTC.

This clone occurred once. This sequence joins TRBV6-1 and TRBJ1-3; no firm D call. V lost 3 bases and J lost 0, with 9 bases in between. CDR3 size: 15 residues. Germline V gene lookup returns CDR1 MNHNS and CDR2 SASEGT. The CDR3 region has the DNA TGTGCCAGCAGTGACCGGACTTTCTCTGGAAACACCATATATTTT. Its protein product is CASSDRTFSGNTIYF.

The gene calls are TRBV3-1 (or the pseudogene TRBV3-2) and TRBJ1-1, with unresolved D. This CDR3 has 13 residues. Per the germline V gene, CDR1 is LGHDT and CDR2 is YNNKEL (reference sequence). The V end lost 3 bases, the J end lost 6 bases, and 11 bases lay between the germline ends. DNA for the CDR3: TGTGCCAGCAGCCAGAAGAGCGGGGCTGAAGCTTTCTTT. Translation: CASSQKSGAEAFF.

CDR3 nucleotides: TGTGCCAGCAGCGCGTCCCAGGGCGTTCTCCGCAACAATGAGCAGTTCTTC. This codes for CASSASQGVLRNNEQFF. The chain employs TRBV11-2 and TRBJ2-1; tentatively, D is TRBD1 (5 bases). Trimming removed 5 bases from V and 5 bases from J, with 22 bases in between. The length of the CDR3 is 17 residues. Looked up from germline, CDR1 is SGHAT and CDR2 is FQNNGV.

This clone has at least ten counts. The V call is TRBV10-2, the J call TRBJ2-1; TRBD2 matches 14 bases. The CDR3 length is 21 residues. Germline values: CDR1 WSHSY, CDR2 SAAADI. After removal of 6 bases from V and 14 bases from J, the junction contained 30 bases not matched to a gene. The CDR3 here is CASREPMGGLAGVQVGAKKFF. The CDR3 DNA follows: TGCGCCAGCAGGGAACCTATGGGGGGACTAGCGGGAGTTCAGGTAGGGGCCAAGAAGTTCTTC.

Here the CDR3 reads CASSDWSSFSNEQFF. In nucleotides, the CDR3 is TGTGCCAGCAGTGATTGGAGTTCCTTCTCCAATGAGCAGTTCTTC. The rearrangement joins TRBV6-1 to TRBJ2-1; no definite D call. The germline gives CDR1 MNHNS, CDR2 SASEGT. V was cut by 3 bases and J by 6 bases, with 15 bases left in between. CDR3 length: 15 residues.

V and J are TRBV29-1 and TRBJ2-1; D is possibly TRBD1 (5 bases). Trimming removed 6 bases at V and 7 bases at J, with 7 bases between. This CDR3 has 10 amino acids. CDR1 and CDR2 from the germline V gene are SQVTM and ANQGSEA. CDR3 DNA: TGCAGCGTAGGGGATAATGAGCAGTTCTTC. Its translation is CSVGDNEQFF.

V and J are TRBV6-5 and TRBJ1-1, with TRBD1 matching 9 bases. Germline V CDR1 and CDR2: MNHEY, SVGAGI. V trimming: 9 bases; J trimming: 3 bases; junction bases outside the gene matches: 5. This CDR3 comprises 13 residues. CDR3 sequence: CASSRTGDTEAFF. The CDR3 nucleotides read TGTGCCAGTTCAAGGACAGGGGACACTGAAGCTTTCTTT.

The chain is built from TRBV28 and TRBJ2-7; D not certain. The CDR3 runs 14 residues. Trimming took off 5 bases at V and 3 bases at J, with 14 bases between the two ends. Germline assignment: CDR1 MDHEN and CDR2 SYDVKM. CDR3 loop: CASSPPERYYEQYF. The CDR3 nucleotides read TGTGCCAGCAGTCCCCCAGAAAGATACTACGAGCAGTACTTC.

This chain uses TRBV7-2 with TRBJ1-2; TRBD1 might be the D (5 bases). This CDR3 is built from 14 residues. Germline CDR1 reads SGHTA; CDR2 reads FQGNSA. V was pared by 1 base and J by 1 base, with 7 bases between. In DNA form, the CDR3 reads TGTGCCAGCAGCTTAGGGGGGGATAACTATGGCTACACCTTC. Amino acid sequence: CASSLGGDNYGYTF.

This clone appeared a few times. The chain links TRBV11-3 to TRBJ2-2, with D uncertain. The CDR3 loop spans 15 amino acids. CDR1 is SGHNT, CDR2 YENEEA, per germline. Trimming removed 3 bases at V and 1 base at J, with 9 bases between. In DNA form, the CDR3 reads TGTGCCAGCAGCTTTATTTCCGGGAACACCGGGGAGCTGTTTTTT. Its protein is CASSFISGNTGELFF.